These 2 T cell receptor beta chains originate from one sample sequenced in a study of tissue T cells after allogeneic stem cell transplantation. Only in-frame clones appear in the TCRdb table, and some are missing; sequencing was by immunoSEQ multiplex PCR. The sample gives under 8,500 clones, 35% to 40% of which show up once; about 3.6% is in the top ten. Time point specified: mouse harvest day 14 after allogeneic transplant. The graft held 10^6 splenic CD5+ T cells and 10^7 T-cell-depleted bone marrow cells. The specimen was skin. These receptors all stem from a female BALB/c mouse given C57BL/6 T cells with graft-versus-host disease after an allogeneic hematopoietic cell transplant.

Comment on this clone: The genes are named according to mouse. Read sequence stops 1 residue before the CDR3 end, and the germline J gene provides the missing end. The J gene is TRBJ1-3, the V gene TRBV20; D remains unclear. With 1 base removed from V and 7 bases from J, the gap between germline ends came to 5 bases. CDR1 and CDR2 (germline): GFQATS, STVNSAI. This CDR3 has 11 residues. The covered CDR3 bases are TGTGGTGCTAGGGCCGGGAATACGCTCTAT. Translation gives CGARAGNTLY. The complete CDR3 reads CGARAGNTLYF.

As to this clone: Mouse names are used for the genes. The CDR3: CASSSGQNYAEQFF. CDR3 DNA (partial): TGTGCTAGCAGTTCGGGACAGAACTATGCTGAGCAGTTC. The chain has TRBV29 and TRBJ2-1; 7 nucleotides match TRBD1. The read is 1 residue too short to cover the CDR3 end, so that end is filled in from the germline J gene. With 4 bases clipped from V and 1 base from J, the junction kept 1 base outside the gene matches. This CDR3 spans 14 amino acids. Germline loops: CDR1 MSHET, CDR2 SYDVDS.